Listed here are 24 T cell receptor beta chains from one sample, sequenced in a study of blood T cell repertoires in COVID-19. Measured with immunoSEQ multiplex PCR; TCRdb has only the in-frame clones, and not every one. The sample contains approximately 150,000 clones, approximately 90% of which appear only once. The sample comprised peripheral blood. These receptors originate from a man over 45 who had recovered from COVID-19.

This chain joins TRBV19 and TRBJ2-1; 7 nucleotides agree with TRBD1. This CDR3 contains 16 residues. The ends lost 6 bases at V and 7 bases at J; junction bases unmatched: 15. Germline V gives CDR1 LNHDA, CDR2 SQIVND (reference sequence). The CDR3 bases are TGTGCCAGTAGCAGCCCGGGACAGCCGTTGGGGAATGAGCAGTTCTTC. Its translation: CASSSPGQPLGNEQFF.

J is TRBJ1-1 and V is TRBV7-2; 8 bases match TRBD1. The J segment lost 5 bases and the V segment lost 5 bases, leaving 10 bases of the junction unmatched. Germline V gives CDR1 SGHTA, CDR2 FQGNSA. This CDR3 has 15 amino acids. The CDR3 DNA reads TGTGCCAGCAGCCTTAGCAGGGGGCAAGGGACTGAAGCTTTCTTT. Protein product: CASSLSRGQGTEAFF.

The chain uses TRBV19 and TRBJ2-4, with TRBD1 matching over 12 bases. Trimming cost V 4 bases and J 8 bases; bases outside gene matches: 3. Germline CDR1 reads LNHDA; CDR2 reads SQIVND (reference sequence). This CDR3 has 14 amino acids. This CDR3 is CASSRGQGADIQYF. In DNA, the CDR3 is TGTGCCAGTAGTAGGGGACAGGGGGCGGACATTCAGTACTTC.

This chain uses TRBV2 with TRBJ1-5, with 7 positions matching TRBD1. CDR1 and CDR2 from the germline V gene are SNHLY and FYNNEI. The CDR3 extends over 14 amino acids. J lost 5 bases, V lost 6 bases, and 7 bases had no gene match. CDR3 in amino acids: CASRNDRADQPQHF. CDR3 DNA: TGTGCCAGCAGGAATGACAGGGCGGATCAGCCCCAGCATTTT.

CDR3 region: CASSLNRGSLYEQYF. The CDR3 nucleotides are TGTGCCAGCAGCTTAAATCGGGGATCTCTCTACGAGCAGTACTTC. J is TRBJ2-7 and V is TRBV7-2, with a weak D call TRBD2 (5 bases). CDR1 SGHTA and CDR2 FQGNSA come from the germline V gene. The CDR3 consists of 15 residues. V lost 2 bases and J lost 3, with 14 bases in between.

V usage is TRBV19 and J usage is TRBJ2-1, with TRBD1 matching 9 bases. This CDR3 has 15 residues. Germline V gives CDR1 LNHDA, CDR2 SQIVND (reference sequence). With 4 bases clipped from V and 2 bases from J, the junction kept 3 bases outside the gene matches. The CDR3 nucleotides read TGTGCCAGTAGTACAGACAGGGGGGCCTACAATGAGCAGTTCTTC. Translating gives CASSTDRGAYNEQFF.

CDR3 nucleotide sequence: TGTGCCAGCAGCTTGGCCGGGGGGCGGGAAAAACTGTTTTTT. It yields the protein CASSLAGGREKLFF. The genes are TRBV5-4 and TRBJ1-4; perhaps TRBD1 as D (6 bases). Germline lookup yields CDR1 SGHNT and CDR2 YYREEE (reference sequence). The germline V and J ends were trimmed by 0 bases and 8 bases, with 11 bases remaining between them. CDR3 length: 14 amino acids. The variable domain in full, with the rest retrieved from reference TRBV5-4 and TRBJ1-4, is ETGVTQSPTHLIKTRGQQVTLRCSSQSGHNTVSWYQQALGQGPQFIFQYYREEENGRGNFPPRFSGLQFPNYSSELNVNALELDDSALYLCASSLAGGREKLFFGSGTQLSVL.

V and J are TRBV28 and TRBJ1-3, with 9 bases matching TRBD1. CDR1 is MDHEN, CDR2 SYDVKM, per germline. This CDR3 is built from 16 residues. J lost 3 bases, V lost 4 bases, and 7 bases had no gene match. CDR3 DNA: TGTGCCAGCAGTTCTTCCGGGACAGGGAATGGAAACACCATATATTTT. Translation: CASSSSGTGNGNTIYF.

The V call is TRBV4-1, the J call TRBJ2-7, with 9 nucleotides matching TRBD1. The CDR3 is 16 amino acids. Trimming took 4 bases from V and 1 from J; bases not matched to a gene: 8. The germline V gene has CDR1 MGHRA and CDR2 YSYEKL. The CDR3 DNA reads as TGCGCCAGCAGCCCGTACTCCGGGACAGGGTCCTACGAGCAGTACTTC. Its translation: CASSPYSGTGSYEQYF.

Written as DNA, the CDR3 is TGTGCCAGCAGCCCAAACAGGGGGCGTTATGAAAAACTGTTTTTT. It translates to CASSPNRGRYEKLFF. The chain is built from TRBV3-1 (or the pseudogene TRBV3-2) and TRBJ1-4; 9 nucleotides line up with TRBD1. V was pared by 4 bases and J by 6 bases, with 6 bases of the junction left unmatched. Germline values: CDR1 LGHDT, CDR2 YNNKEL (reference sequence). The CDR3 consists of 15 residues.

The V and J genes are TRBV6-5 and TRBJ2-5; a weak D match, TRBD2 (7 bases). The CDR3 totals 15 residues. The V gene lost 2 bases and the J gene lost 0 bases, with 10 bases spanning the gap. The germline CDR1 and CDR2 sequences are MNHEY and SVGAGI. The CDR3 loop is CASSYGGANQETQYF. The CDR3 bases are TGTGCCAGCAGTTACGGGGGGGCCAACCAAGAGACCCAGTACTTC.

The CDR3 reads CASSPGTGYNEQFF. Here the CDR3 DNA reads TGTGCCAGCAGCCCAGGGACAGGTTACAATGAGCAGTTCTTC. The rearrangement joins TRBV11-3 to TRBJ2-1; TRBD1 matches at 8 bases. J was trimmed by 4 bases and V by 5 bases; bases with no gene match: 4. The CDR3 has 14 amino acids. Germline loops: CDR1 SGHNT, CDR2 YENEEA.

The chain links TRBV3-1 (or the pseudogene TRBV3-2) to TRBJ2-5, with 11 bases that match TRBD2. V was clipped by 0 bases and J by 2 bases; unmatched bases: 2. Germline V gene sequence: CDR1 LGHDT, CDR2 YNNKEL (reference sequence). This CDR3 has 16 residues. Written as DNA, the CDR3 is TGTGCCAGCAGCCAAGATTTAGCGGGGGGGCAAGAGACCCAGTACTTC. It translates to CASSQDLAGGQETQYF.

This chain's CDR3 is CASSGQTGESSYNEQFF. The DNA of the CDR3 is TGTGCCAGCAGCGGACAGACAGGGGAAAGCTCCTACAATGAGCAGTTCTTC. The chain carries TRBV7-6 and TRBJ2-1; 8 nucleotides align to TRBD1. Germline V lookup: CDR1 SGHVS, CDR2 FNYEAQ. This CDR3 contains 17 residues. The ends lost 5 bases at V and 0 bases at J; junction bases unmatched: 9.

The chain employs TRBV7-9 and TRBJ1-1, with D uncertain. V was clipped by 3 bases and J by 3 bases, with 8 bases between them. The CDR3 sequence is 13 residues long. CDR1 and CDR2 from the germline V gene are SEHNR and FQNEAQ (reference sequence). The CDR3 DNA reads TGTGCCAGCAGCTTCGAGGCTTACACTGAAGCTTTCTTT. Its translation is CASSFEAYTEAFF.

The V and J genes are TRBV9 and TRBJ2-1; TRBD1 agrees at 8 bases. J lost 7 bases, V lost 3 bases, and 3 bases had no gene match. The length of the CDR3 is 13 residues. CDR1 is SGDLS, CDR2 YYNGEE, per germline. The CDR3: CASSAGTGNEQFF. The CDR3 region has the DNA TGTGCCAGCAGCGCCGGGACAGGAAATGAGCAGTTCTTC. The full variable domain, with the rest looked up from reference TRBV9 and TRBJ2-1, is DSGVTQTPKHLITATGQRVTLRCSPRSGDLSVYWYQQSLDQGLQFLIQYYNGEERAKGNILERFSAQQFPDLHSELNLSSLELGDSALYFCASSAGTGNEQFFGPGTRLTVL.

V is TRBV29-1 and J is TRBJ1-1, with D possibly TRBD1 on 6 matching bases. From germline, CDR1 is SQVTM and CDR2 ANQGSEA. Trimming removed 5 bases at V and 0 bases at J, with 13 bases between. The CDR3 consists of 14 residues. The CDR3 DNA is TGCAGCGTTAAGGGCCAGGGGCTGAACACTGAAGCTTTCTTT. Translation gives CSVKGQGLNTEAFF.

The chain has TRBV28 and TRBJ2-3; 8 bases agree with TRBD1. V dropped 4 bases and J dropped 2; count of bases not matched to a gene: 8. The germline CDR1 and CDR2 sequences are MDHEN and SYDVKM. The CDR3 covers 16 residues. CDR3 loop: CASSSTGTGFTDTQYF. Here the CDR3 DNA reads TGTGCCAGCAGTTCAACCGGGACAGGCTTCACAGATACGCAGTATTTT.

The chain recombines TRBV5-1 with TRBJ2-7, with 9 nucleotides matching TRBD1. J was trimmed by 2 bases and V by 3 bases; bases with no gene match: 3. Germline V gene lookup returns CDR1 SGHRS and CDR2 YFSETQ. The length of the CDR3 is 14 residues. CDR3 protein: CASSSTGGAYEQYF. The CDR3 coding sequence is TGCGCCAGCAGCTCGACAGGGGGGGCCTACGAGCAGTACTTC.

The rearrangement joins TRBV18 to TRBJ1-4; 7 nucleotides line up with TRBD1. Germline V gives CDR1 KGHSH, CDR2 LQKENI. The CDR3 loop spans 11 amino acids. Trimming cost V 6 bases and J 13 bases; bases outside gene matches: 5. Here the CDR3 reads CASSRTGGLFF. CDR3 in DNA: TGTGCCAGCTCTCGGACAGGAGGACTGTTTTTT.

The chain is built from TRBV6-4 and TRBJ2-1, with a weak D call TRBD2 (5 bases). CDR3 size: 15 residues. Germline assignment: CDR1 MRHNA and CDR2 SNTAGT. V lost 4 bases, J lost 1 base, and 11 bases lay in between. Here the CDR3 reads CASSADRGSYNEQFF. The CDR3, as DNA: TGTGCCAGCAGTGCGGACCGAGGGTCCTACAATGAGCAGTTCTTC.

CDR3 amino acids: CASRPGGLTYNSPLHF. The CDR3 nucleotides read TGTGCCAGCAGACCAGGGGGCCTTACTTATAATTCACCCCTCCACTTT. The chain carries TRBV28 and TRBJ1-6; TRBD1 agrees at 8 bases. The germline V gene encodes CDR1 MDHEN and CDR2 SYDVKM. The CDR3 has 16 residues. The J segment lost 4 bases and the V segment lost 6 bases, leaving 8 bases of the junction unmatched.

The rearrangement uses TRBV3-1 (or the pseudogene TRBV3-2) and TRBJ2-3; TRBD1 matches at 8 bases. From germline, CDR1 is LGHDT and CDR2 YNNKEL (reference sequence). With 4 bases clipped from V and 2 bases from J, the junction kept 5 bases outside the gene matches. CDR3 length equals 15 residues. In DNA form, the CDR3 reads TGTGCCAGCAGCCTGGGACAGGCGGTCACAGATACGCAGTATTTT. Translated: CASSLGQAVTDTQYF.

This chain uses TRBV30 with TRBJ1-2; 10 bases are shared with TRBD1. The trim removed 4 bases at V and 2 bases at J, leaving 10 bases unmatched. The CDR3 sequence is 16 residues long. The germline CDR1 and CDR2 sequences are GTSNPN and SVGIG (reference sequence). CDR3 nucleotide sequence: TGTGCCTGGAAACCGACAGGGGGCCCGTTGAACTATGGCTACACCTTC. It specifies CAWKPTGGPLNYGYTF.